This T cell receptor (beta chain) originates from a study of T-cell reconstitution after alpha-beta-depleted transplantation in children. Findings and limits, study-wide: One year after transplant, T-cell counts and diversity came mostly from newly produced T cells. From surviving recipient T cells and thymic progenitors came the high day-60 TCRbeta diversity observed in some patients.

A word on this clonotype: The antigen is undetermined.

Unique molecular identifiers featured in how the TCRbeta library was prepared. From the PCR reads, TCRdb called clonotypes with MiXCR, one entry per CDR3 protein. Altogether about 590,000 distinct CDR3 sequences are present, approximately 12% being singletons, with the ten largest covering over 2%. The V end was cut by 4 bases, the J end by 6 bases, with 15 bases between. The CDR3 has 13 residues. CDR1 and CDR2 (germline): SQVTM, ANQGSEA. The sequence was collected from a male patient younger than 18 who had a stem cell transplant for acute myeloid leukemia, so the T cells may come from the graft donor. This specimen consisted of PBMCs, mostly from graft donor cells, obtained 360 days after TCRalphabeta/CD19-depleted stem cell transplant. This chain uses TRBV29-1 with TRBJ1-1, with a possible D match to TRBD1 (5 bases). CDR3 DNA sequence: TGCAGCGTTGTGGCAGGGCCTGTCTCTGAAGCTTTCTTT. Translation gives CSVVAGPVSEAFF.